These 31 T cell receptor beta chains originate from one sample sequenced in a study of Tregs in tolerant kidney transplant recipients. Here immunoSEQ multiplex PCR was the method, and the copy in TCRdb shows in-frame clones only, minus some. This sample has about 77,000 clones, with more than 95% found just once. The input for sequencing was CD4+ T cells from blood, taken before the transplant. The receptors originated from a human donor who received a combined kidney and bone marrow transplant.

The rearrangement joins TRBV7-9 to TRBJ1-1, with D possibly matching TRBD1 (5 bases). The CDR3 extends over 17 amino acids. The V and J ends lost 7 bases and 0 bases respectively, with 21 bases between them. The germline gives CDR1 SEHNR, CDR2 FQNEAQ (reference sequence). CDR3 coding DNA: TGTGCCAGCAACTCACTAGGAGGGGATAGGGTGAACACTGAAGCTTTCTTT. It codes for CASNSLGGDRVNTEAFF.

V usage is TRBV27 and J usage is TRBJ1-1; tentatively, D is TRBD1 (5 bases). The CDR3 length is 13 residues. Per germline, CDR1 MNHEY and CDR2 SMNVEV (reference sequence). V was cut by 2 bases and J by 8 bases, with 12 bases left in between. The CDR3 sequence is CASSLQGRLEAFF. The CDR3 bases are TGTGCCAGCAGTTTACAGGGTCGCTTGGAAGCTTTCTTT.

The DNA of the CDR3 is TGTGCCAGCTCACCACAGCAGGAGGCCTATGGCTACACCTTC. It translates to CASSPQQEAYGYTF. The chain links TRBV18 to TRBJ1-2; D is uncertain. Per germline, CDR1 KGHSH and CDR2 LQKENI. CDR3 length: 14 amino acids. Trimming removed 1 base at V and 4 bases at J, with 10 bases between.

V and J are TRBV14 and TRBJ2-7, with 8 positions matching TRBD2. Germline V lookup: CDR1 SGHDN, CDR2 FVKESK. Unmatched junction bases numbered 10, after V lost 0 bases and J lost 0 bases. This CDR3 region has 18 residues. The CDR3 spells CASSQEVVSGSYSYEQYF. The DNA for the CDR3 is TGTGCCAGCAGCCAAGAGGTCGTCAGCGGGAGTTACTCCTACGAGCAGTACTTC. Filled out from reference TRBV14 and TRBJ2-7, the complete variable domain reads EAGVTQFPSHSVIEKGQTVTLRCDPISGHDNLYWYRRVMGKEIKFLLHFVKESKQDESGMPNNRFLAERTGGTYSTLKVQPAELEDSGVYFCASSQEVVSGSYSYEQYFGPGTRLTVT.

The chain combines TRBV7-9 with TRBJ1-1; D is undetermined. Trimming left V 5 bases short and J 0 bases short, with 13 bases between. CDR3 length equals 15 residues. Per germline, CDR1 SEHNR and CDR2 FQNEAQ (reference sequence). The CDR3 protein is CASSRRLNMNTEAFF. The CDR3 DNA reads TGTGCCAGCAGCCGGCGACTGAATATGAACACTGAAGCTTTCTTT.

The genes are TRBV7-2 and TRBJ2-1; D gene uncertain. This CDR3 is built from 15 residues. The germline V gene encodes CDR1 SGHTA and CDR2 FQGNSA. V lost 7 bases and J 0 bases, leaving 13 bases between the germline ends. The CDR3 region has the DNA TGTGCCAGCACCGGAGACCCTCACTCCTACAATGAGCAGTTCTTC. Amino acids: CASTGDPHSYNEQFF.

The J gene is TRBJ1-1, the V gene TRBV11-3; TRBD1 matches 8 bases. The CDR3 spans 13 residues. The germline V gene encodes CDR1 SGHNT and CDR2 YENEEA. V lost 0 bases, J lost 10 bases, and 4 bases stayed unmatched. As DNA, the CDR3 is TGTGCCAGCAGCTTAGATCCCGGGACAGGAGCTTTCTTT. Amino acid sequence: CASSLDPGTGAFF.

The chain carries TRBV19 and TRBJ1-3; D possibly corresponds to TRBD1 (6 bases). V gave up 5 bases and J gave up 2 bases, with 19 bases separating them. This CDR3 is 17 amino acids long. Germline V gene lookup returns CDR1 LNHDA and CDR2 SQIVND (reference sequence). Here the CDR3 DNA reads TGTGCCAGTAGTCCAGCCCGTCTACAGGGAGCTGGAAACACCATATATTTT. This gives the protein CASSPARLQGAGNTIYF.

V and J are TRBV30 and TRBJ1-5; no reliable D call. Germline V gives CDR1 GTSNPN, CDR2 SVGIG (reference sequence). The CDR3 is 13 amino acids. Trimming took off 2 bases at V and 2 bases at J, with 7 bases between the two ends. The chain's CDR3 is CAWSSTGNQPQHF. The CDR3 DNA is TGTGCCTGGAGTTCAACAGGCAATCAGCCCCAGCATTTT.

The CDR3 nucleotides are TGTGCCAGCAGTCTATCATTAGCGGGAATAAGGGCCGGGGAGCTGTTTTTT. Protein sequence: CASSLSLAGIRAGELFF. The V gene is TRBV5-6, the J gene TRBJ2-2; the match to TRBD2 covers 8 bases. Losses at the gene ends were 5 bases for V and 6 bases for J; bases not matched to a gene: 15. CDR3 length: 17 amino acids. Germline loops: CDR1 SGHDT, CDR2 YYEEEE.

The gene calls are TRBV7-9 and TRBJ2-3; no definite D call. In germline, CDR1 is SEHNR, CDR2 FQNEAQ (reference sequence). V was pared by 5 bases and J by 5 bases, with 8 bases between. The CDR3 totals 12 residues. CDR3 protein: CASSAIGDTQYF. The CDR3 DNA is TGTGCCAGCAGCGCCATCGGAGATACGCAGTATTTT.

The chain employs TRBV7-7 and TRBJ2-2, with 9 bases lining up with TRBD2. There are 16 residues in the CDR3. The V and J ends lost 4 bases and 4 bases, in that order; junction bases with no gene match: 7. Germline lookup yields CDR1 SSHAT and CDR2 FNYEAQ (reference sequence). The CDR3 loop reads CASSSSGTSSTGELFF. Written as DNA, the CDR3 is TGTGCCAGCAGCTCCTCCGGGACTAGCAGCACCGGGGAGCTGTTTTTT.

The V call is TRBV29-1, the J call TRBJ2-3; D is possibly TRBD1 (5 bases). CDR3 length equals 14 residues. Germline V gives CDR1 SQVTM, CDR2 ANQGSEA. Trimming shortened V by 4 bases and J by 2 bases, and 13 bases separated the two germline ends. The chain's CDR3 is CSVGQGWDTDTQYF. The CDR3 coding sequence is TGCAGCGTTGGTCAGGGTTGGGACACAGATACGCAGTATTTT.

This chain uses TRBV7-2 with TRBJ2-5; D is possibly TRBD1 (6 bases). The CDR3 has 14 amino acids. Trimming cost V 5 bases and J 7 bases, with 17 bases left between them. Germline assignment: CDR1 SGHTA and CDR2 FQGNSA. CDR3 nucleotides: TGTGCCAGCAGCCGAAGACAGGCCCCAAGGACCCAGTACTTC. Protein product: CASSRRQAPRTQYF.

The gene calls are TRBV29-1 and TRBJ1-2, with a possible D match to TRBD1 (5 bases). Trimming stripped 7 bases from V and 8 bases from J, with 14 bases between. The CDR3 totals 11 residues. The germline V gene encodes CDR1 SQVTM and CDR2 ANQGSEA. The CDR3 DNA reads TGCAGCGGCAGGGTAGGATGGGGCTACACCTTC. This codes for CSGRVGWGYTF.

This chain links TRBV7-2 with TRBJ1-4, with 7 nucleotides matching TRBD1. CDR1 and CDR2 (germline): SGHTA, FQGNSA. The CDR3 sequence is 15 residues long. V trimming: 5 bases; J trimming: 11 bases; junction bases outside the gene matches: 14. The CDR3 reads CASSENRGGVVKLFF. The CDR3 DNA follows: TGTGCCAGCAGCGAAAACAGGGGCGGGGTGGTGAAACTGTTTTTT.

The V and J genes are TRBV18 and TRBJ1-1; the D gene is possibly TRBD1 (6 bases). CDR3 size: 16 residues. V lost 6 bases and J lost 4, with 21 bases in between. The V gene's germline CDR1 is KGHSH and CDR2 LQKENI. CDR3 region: CASSHSVGGAGTEAFF. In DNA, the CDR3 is TGTGCCAGCTCTCACTCCGTCGGGGGGGCAGGCACTGAAGCTTTCTTT.

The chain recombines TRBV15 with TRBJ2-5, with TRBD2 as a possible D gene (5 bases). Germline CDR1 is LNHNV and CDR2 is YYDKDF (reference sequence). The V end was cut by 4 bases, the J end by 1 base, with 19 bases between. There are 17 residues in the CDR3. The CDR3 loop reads CATSNSRLTRVQETQYF. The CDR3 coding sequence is TGTGCCACCAGCAACAGCCGACTTACTAGAGTCCAAGAGACCCAGTACTTC.

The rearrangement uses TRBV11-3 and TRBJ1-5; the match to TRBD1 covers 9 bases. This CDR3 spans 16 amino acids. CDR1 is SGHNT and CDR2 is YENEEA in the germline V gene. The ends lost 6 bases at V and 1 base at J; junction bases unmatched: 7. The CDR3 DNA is TGTGCCAGCAGACTTATCGGACAGGGGAGCAATCAGCCCCAGCATTTT. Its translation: CASRLIGQGSNQPQHF.

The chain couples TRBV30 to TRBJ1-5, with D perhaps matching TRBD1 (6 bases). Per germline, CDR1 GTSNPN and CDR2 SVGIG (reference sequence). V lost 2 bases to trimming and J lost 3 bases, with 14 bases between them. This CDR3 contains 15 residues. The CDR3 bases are TGTGCCTGGAGTAGGCTTCTGGGGGCCAATCAGCCCCAGCATTTT. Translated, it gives CAWSRLLGANQPQHF. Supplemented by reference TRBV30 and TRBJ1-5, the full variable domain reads SQTIHQWPATLVQPVGSPLSLECTVEGTSNPNLYWYRQAAGRGLQLLFYSVGIGQISSEVPQNLSASRPQDRQFILSSKKLLLSDSGFYLCAWSRLLGANQPQHFGDGTRLSIL.

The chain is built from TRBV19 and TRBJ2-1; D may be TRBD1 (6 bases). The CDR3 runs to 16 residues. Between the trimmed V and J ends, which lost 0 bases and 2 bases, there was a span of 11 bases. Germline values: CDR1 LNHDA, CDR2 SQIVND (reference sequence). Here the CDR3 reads CASSIDIQGTYNEQFF. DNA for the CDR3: TGTGCCAGTAGTATAGATATACAGGGAACCTACAATGAGCAGTTCTTC.

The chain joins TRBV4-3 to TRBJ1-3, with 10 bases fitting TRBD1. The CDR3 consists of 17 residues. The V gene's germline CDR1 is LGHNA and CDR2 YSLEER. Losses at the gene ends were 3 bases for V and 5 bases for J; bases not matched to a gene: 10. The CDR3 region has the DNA TGCGCCAGCAGCCAGTTGGGACAGGGGAATTTTCGAAACACCATATATTTT. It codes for CASSQLGQGNFRNTIYF.

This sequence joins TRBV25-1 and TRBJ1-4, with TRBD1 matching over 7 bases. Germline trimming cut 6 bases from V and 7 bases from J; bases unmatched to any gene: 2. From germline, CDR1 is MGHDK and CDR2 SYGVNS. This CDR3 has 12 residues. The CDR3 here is CASSRTGEKLFF. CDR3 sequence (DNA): TGTGCCAGCAGCCGGACAGGTGAAAAACTGTTTTTT.

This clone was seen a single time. CDR3 in DNA: TGTGCCAGCAGCTTAGACGGACAGCTATATGGCTACACCTTC. Its protein is CASSLDGQLYGYTF. The V and J genes are TRBV7-9 and TRBJ1-2; perhaps TRBD1 as D (6 bases). The germline CDR1 and CDR2 sequences are SEHNR and FQNEAQ (reference sequence). CDR3 size: 14 residues. V was shortened by 1 base and J by 5 bases, with 11 bases between the two germline ends.

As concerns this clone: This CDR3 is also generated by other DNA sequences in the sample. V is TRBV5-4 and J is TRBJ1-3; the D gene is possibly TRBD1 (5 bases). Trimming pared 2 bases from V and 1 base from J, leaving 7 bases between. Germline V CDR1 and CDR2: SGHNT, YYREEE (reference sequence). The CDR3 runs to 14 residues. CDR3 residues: CASSFQGSGNTIYF. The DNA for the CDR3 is TGTGCCAGCAGCTTTCAGGGATCTGGAAACACCATATATTTT. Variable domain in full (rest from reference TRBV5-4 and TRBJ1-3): ETGVTQSPTHLIKTRGQQVTLRCSSQSGHNTVSWYQQALGQGPQFIFQYYREEENGRGNFPPRFSGLQFPNYSSELNVNALELDDSALYLCASSFQGSGNTIYFGEGSWLTVV.

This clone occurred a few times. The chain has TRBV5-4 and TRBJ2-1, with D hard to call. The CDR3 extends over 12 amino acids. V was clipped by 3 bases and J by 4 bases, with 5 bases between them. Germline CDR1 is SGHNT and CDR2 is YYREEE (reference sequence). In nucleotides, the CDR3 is TGTGCCAGCAGCTCCCAATACAATGAGCAGTTCTTC. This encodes CASSSQYNEQFF. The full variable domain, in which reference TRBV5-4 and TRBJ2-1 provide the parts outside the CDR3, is ETGVTQSPTHLIKTRGQQVTLRCSSQSGHNTVSWYQQALGQGPQFIFQYYREEENGRGNFPPRFSGLQFPNYSSELNVNALELDDSALYLCASSSQYNEQFFGPGTRLTVL.

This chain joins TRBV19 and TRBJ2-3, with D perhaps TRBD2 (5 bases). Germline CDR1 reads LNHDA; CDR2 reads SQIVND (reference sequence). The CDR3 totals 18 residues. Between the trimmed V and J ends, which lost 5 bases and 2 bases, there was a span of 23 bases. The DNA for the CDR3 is TGTGCCAGTAGTCCAGCAGCTGGACTCGCCATGGTCACAGATACGCAGTATTTT. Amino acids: CASSPAAGLAMVTDTQYF.

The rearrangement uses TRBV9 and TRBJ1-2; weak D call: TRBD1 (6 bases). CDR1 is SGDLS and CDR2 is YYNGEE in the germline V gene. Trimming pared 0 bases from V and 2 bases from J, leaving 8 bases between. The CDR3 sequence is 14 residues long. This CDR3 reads CASSVGQGNYGYTF. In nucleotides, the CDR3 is TGTGCCAGCAGCGTAGGTCAGGGGAACTATGGCTACACCTTC.

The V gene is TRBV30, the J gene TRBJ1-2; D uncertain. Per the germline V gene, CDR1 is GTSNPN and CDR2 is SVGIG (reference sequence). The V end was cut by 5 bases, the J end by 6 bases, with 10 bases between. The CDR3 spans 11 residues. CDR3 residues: CAWGRGNGYTF. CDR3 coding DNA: TGTGCCTGGGGGCGGGGTAATGGCTACACCTTC.

CDR3 region: CAISVRGTDTQYF. In nucleotides, the CDR3 is TGTGCCATCAGTGTACGGGGCACAGATACGCAGTATTTT. The J gene is TRBJ2-3, the V gene TRBV10-3, with D unresolved. In germline, CDR1 is ENHRY, CDR2 SYGVKD. Trimming removed 4 bases from V and 1 base from J, with 6 bases in between. The length of the CDR3 is 13 residues.

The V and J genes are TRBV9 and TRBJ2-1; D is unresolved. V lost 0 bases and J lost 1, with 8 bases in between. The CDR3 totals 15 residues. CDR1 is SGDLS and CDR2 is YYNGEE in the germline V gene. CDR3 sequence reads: CASSVVYGSYNEQFF. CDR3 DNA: TGTGCCAGCAGCGTAGTGTACGGGTCCTACAATGAGCAGTTCTTC.